Listed here are 11 T cell receptor beta chains from one sample, sequenced in a study of T cells expressing NK-cell markers. TCRdb reanalyzed the 5' RACE reads, giving one entry per CDR3 protein sequence and no DNA. The sample holds about 260,000 distinct CDR3 sequences. The material sequenced was blood T cells: a sorted CD56 or NKG2C T cell subset, CD4+ or CD8+ T cells, or bulk PBMC T cells (not recorded which). The source of these receptors is a woman between 18 and 70 years old in good health.

The J gene is TRBJ2-3, the V gene TRBV4-3; TCRdb's D call, TRBD1, is unchecked because there is no DNA. This CDR3 region has 18 residues. Germline lookup yields CDR1 LGHNA and CDR2 YSLEER. The CDR3: CASSRKEGSGATTDTQYF.

J is TRBJ2-4 and V is TRBV3-1. The CDR3 extends over 15 amino acids. CDR1 is LGHDT and CDR2 is YNNKEL in the germline V gene (reference sequence). CDR3 sequence: CASSQDGAGWDIQYF.

This chain uses TRBV10-3 with TRBJ1-1; TCRdb reports TRBD1, a call that lacks DNA to check it against. CDR3 length: 13 amino acids. Germline values: CDR1 ENHRY, CDR2 SYGVKD. CDR3: CAISQLPRTEAFF.

V usage is TRBV12-3 or TRBV12-4 and J usage is TRBJ1-2. The CDR3 runs to 15 residues. This CDR3 is CASNPARTEVYGYTF.

This clonotype is medium-sized by frequency. The chain combines TRBV20-1 with TRBJ2-4; TCRdb indicates TRBD1, and absent DNA this call remains unverified. This CDR3 spans 15 amino acids. Germline V gene sequence: CDR1 DFQATT, CDR2 SNEGSKA (reference sequence). The CDR3: CSARPLDRAKNIQYF.

The V gene is TRBV7-9, the J gene TRBJ2-1; TCRdb gives TRBD1 as the D gene, but with no DNA this cannot be confirmed. This CDR3 has 13 residues. Germline V gene sequence: CDR1 SEHNR, CDR2 FQNEAQ (reference sequence). The CDR3 spells CASSFSGGNEQFF.

The V gene is TRBV2, the J gene TRBJ1-6. Germline CDR1 is SNHLY and CDR2 is FYNNEI. CDR3 length: 17 amino acids. The CDR3 reads CASTEGGVSSYNSPLHF.

V gene TRBV4-2 combines with J gene TRBJ2-2; TCRdb calls TRBD1, which cannot be checked without DNA. Germline-derived CDR1 and CDR2 are LGHNA and YNFKEQ. This CDR3 is 20 amino acids long. CDR3 sequence: CASSPRTGNNILANTGELFF.

The chain has TRBV11-2 and TRBJ2-1. The CDR3 sequence is 14 residues long. CDR1 and CDR2 from the germline V gene are SGHAT and FQNNGV. CDR3 region: CASRSLGSYNEQFF.

The V and J genes are TRBV7-2 and TRBJ1-2; the TCRdb D gene call, TRBD1, has no DNA to confirm it. CDR3 size: 15 residues. In germline, CDR1 is SGHTA, CDR2 FQGNSA. The CDR3 region is CASILNVGQHYGYTF. The variable domain in full, with the rest retrieved from reference TRBV7-2 and TRBJ1-2, is GAGVSQSPSNKVTEKGKDVELRCDPISGHTALYWYRQSLGQGLEFLIYFQGNSAPDKSGLPSDRFSAERTGGSVSTLTIQRTQQEDSAVYLCASILNVGQHYGYTFGSGTRLTVV.

The CDR3: CSAAWGRGEQYF. This chain connects TRBV20-1 to TRBJ2-7; as DNA is missing, the TRBD1 call by TCRdb cannot be tested. Germline values: CDR1 DFQATT, CDR2 SNEGSKA (reference sequence). The CDR3 loop spans 12 amino acids.